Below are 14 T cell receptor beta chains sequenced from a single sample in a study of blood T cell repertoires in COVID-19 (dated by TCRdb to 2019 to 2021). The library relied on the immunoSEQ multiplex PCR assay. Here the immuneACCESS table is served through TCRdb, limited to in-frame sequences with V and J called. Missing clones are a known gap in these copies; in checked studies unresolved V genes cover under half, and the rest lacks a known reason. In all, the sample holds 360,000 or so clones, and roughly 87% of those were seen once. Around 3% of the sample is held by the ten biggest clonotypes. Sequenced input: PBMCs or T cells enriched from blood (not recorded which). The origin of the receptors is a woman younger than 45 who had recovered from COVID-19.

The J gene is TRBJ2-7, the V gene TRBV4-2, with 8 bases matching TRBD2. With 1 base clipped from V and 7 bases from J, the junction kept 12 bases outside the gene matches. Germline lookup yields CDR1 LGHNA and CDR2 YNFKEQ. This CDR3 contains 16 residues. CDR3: CASSQVGRGGLREQYF. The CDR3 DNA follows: TGTGCCAGCAGCCAAGTGGGCCGGGGGGGCCTTAGAGAGCAGTACTTC.

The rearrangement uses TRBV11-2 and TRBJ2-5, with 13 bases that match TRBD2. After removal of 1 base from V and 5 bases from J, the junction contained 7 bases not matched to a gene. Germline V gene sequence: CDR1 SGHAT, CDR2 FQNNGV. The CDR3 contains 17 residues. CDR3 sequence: CASSLGTSGSGYETQYF. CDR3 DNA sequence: TGTGCCAGCAGCTTAGGGACTAGCGGGAGTGGGTATGAGACCCAGTACTTC.

In DNA, the CDR3 is TGTGCCAGCAGCTTCCCAGGGCGTGAAGAGACCCAGTACTTC. This codes for CASSFPGREETQYF. The genes are TRBV5-6 and TRBJ2-5; D may be TRBD1 (5 bases). The length of the CDR3 is 14 residues. Germline CDR1 SGHDT, CDR2 YYEEEE. Between the trimmed V and J ends, which lost 2 bases and 3 bases, there was a span of 11 bases.

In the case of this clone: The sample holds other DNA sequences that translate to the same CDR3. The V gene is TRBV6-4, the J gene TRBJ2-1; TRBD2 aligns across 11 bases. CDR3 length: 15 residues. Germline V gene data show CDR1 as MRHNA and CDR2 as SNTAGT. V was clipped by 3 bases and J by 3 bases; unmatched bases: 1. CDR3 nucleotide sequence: TGTGCCAGCAGTGAGCTAGCGGGGGGCTACAATGAGCAGTTCTTC. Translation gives CASSELAGGYNEQFF.

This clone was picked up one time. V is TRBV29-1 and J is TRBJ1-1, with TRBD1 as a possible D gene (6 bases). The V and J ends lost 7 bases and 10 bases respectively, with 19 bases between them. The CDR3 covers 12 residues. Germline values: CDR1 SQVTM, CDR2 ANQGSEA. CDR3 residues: CSASVIQGRAFF. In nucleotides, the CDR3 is TGCAGCGCCTCAGTAATACAGGGCAGAGCTTTCTTT.

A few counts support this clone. The CDR3 loop is CASSPWTGRTGNYGYTF. The CDR3 DNA sequence: TGTGCCAGCAGCCCATGGACAGGGAGGACCGGTAACTATGGCTACACCTTC. The chain employs TRBV3-1 (or the pseudogene TRBV3-2) and TRBJ1-2; 8 bases map to TRBD1. J gave up 1 base and V 4 bases, and 11 bases lay outside the gene matches. Germline assignment: CDR1 LGHDT and CDR2 YNNKEL (reference sequence). The CDR3 covers 17 residues.

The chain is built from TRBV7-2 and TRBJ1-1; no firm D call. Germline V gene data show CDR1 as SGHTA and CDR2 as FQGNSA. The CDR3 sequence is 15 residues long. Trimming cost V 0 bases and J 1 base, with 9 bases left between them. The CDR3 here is CASSLAWAPNTEAFF. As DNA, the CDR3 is TGTGCCAGCAGCTTAGCTTGGGCTCCGAACACTGAAGCTTTCTTT.

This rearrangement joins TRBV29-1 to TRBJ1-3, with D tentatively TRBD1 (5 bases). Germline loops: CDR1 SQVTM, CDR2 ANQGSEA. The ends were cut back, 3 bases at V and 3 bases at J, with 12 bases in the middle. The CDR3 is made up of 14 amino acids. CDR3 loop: CSVDQGQDGNTIYF. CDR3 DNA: TGCAGCGTTGATCAGGGCCAGGATGGAAACACCATATATTTT.

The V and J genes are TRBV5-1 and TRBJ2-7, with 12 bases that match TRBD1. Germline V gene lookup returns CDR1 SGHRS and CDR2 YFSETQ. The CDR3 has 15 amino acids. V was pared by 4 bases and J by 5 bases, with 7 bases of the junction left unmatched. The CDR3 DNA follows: TGCGCCAGCAGCCTGGGACAGGGGGCGCCTAACGAGCAGTACTTC. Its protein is CASSLGQGAPNEQYF.

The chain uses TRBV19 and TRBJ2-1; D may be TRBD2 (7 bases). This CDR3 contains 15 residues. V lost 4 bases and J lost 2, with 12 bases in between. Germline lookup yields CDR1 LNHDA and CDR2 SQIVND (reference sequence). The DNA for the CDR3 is TGTGCCAGTAGTACCCCGCGGGGGCCCTACAATGAGCAGTTCTTC. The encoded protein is CASSTPRGPYNEQFF.

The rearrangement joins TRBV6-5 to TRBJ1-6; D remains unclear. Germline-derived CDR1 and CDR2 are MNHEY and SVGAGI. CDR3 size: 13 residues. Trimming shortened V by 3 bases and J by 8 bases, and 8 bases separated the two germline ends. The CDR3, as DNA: TGTGCCAGCAGTTATGAGCGGGATTCACCCCTCCACTTT. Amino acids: CASSYERDSPLHF.

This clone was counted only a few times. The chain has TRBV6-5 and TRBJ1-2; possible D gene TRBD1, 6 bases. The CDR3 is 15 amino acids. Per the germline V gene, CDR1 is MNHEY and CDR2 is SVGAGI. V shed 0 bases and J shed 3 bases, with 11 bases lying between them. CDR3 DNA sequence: TGTGCCAGCAGTTACTCCCAAACAGGGCACTATGGCTACACCTTC. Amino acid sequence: CASSYSQTGHYGYTF.

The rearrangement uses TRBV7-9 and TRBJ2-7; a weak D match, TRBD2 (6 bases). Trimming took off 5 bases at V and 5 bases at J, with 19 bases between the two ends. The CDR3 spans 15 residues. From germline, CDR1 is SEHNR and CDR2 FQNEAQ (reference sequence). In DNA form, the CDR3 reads TGTGCCAGCAGCGTCCAGAGCGGGTTGGGCGACGAGCAGTACTTC. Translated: CASSVQSGLGDEQYF.

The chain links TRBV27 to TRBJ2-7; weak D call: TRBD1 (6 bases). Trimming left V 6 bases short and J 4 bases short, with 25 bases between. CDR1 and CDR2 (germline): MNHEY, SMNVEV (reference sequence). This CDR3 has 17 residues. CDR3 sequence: CASRPSSDRSVGYEQYF. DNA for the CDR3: TGTGCCAGCAGGCCATCCAGTGACAGGTCGGTGGGATACGAGCAGTACTTC.